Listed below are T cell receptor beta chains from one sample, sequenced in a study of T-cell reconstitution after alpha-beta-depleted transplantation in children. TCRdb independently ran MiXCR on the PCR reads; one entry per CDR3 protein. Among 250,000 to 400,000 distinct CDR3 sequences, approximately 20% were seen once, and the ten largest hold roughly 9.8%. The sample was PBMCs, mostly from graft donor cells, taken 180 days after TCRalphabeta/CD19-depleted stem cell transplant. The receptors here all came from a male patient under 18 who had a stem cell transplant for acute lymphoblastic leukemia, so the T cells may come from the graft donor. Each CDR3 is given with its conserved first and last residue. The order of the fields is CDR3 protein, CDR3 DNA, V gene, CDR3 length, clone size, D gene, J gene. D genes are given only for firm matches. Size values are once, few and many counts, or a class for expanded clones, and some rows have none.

cdr3_aa: CASKYNYGYTF
cdr3_nt: TGTGCCAGCAAGTACAACTATGGCTACACCTTC
v_call: TRBV25-1
cdr3_length: 11
clone_size: NA
d_call: NA
j_call: TRBJ1-2

cdr3_aa: CSVEDLGRALYNEQFF
cdr3_nt: TGCAGCGTTGAAGATTTGGGGAGGGCCCTCTACAATGAGCAGTTCTTC
v_call: TRBV29-1
cdr3_length: 16
clone_size: many
d_call: TRBD2
j_call: TRBJ2-1

cdr3_aa: CASSLARVSGSGDTQYF
cdr3_nt: TGCGCCAGCAGCTTGGCCAGGGTTAGCGGGAGTGGAGATACGCAGTATTTT
v_call: TRBV5-1
cdr3_length: 17
clone_size: few
d_call: TRBD2
j_call: TRBJ2-3

cdr3_aa: CASRESGTFQAEQYF
cdr3_nt: TGTGCCAGCAGGGAGTCCGGGACATTTCAAGCGGAGCAGTACTTC
v_call: TRBV27
cdr3_length: 15
clone_size: once
d_call: NA
j_call: TRBJ2-7

cdr3_aa: CASSLTGSSGNEQFF
cdr3_nt: TGTGCCAGCAGCTTAACTGGGAGTAGCGGCAATGAGCAGTTCTTC
v_call: TRBV11-2
cdr3_length: 15
clone_size: few
d_call: NA
j_call: TRBJ2-1

cdr3_aa: CASSYQSGYNEQFF
cdr3_nt: TGTGCCAGCAGTTACCAGTCCGGCTACAATGAGCAGTTCTTC
v_call: TRBV27
cdr3_length: 14
clone_size: NA
d_call: NA
j_call: TRBJ2-1

cdr3_aa: CASSLSEPYEQFF
cdr3_nt: TGTGCCAGCAGTTTGAGTGAGCCCTATGAGCAGTTCTTC
v_call: TRBV12-3/TRBV12-4
cdr3_length: 13
clone_size: few
d_call: NA
j_call: TRBJ2-1

cdr3_aa: CASSSPDTIAGGTYNEQFF
cdr3_nt: TGTGCCAGCAGCTCCCCGGACACGATAGCGGGAGGCACCTACAATGAGCAGTTCTTC
v_call: TRBV11-2
cdr3_length: 19
clone_size: NA
d_call: TRBD2
j_call: TRBJ2-1

cdr3_aa: CASSQGVQGSYEQYF
cdr3_nt: TGTGCCAGCAGCCAAGGAGTACAGGGAAGCTACGAGCAGTACTTC
v_call: TRBV4-2
cdr3_length: 15
clone_size: NA
d_call: NA
j_call: TRBJ2-7

cdr3_aa: CSVGVTYNEQFF
cdr3_nt: TGCAGCGTCGGGGTTACCTACAATGAGCAGTTCTTC
v_call: TRBV29-1
cdr3_length: 12
clone_size: NA
d_call: NA
j_call: TRBJ2-1

cdr3_aa: CASSRHSGSSYEQYF
cdr3_nt: TGTGCCAGCAGCCGACACAGCGGGAGCTCCTACGAGCAGTACTTC
v_call: TRBV3-1
cdr3_length: 15
clone_size: NA
d_call: TRBD2
j_call: TRBJ2-7

cdr3_aa: CASSPRLAVSGPYQETQYF
cdr3_nt: TGCGCCAGCAGCCCCAGACTAGCGGTATCAGGCCCCTACCAAGAGACCCAGTACTTC
v_call: TRBV5-1
cdr3_length: 19
clone_size: NA
d_call: TRBD2
j_call: TRBJ2-5

cdr3_aa: CASSLGLGSSYEQYF
cdr3_nt: TGCGCCAGCAGCTTGGGACTGGGGAGCTCCTACGAGCAGTACTTC
v_call: TRBV5-1
cdr3_length: 15
clone_size: few
d_call: NA
j_call: TRBJ2-7